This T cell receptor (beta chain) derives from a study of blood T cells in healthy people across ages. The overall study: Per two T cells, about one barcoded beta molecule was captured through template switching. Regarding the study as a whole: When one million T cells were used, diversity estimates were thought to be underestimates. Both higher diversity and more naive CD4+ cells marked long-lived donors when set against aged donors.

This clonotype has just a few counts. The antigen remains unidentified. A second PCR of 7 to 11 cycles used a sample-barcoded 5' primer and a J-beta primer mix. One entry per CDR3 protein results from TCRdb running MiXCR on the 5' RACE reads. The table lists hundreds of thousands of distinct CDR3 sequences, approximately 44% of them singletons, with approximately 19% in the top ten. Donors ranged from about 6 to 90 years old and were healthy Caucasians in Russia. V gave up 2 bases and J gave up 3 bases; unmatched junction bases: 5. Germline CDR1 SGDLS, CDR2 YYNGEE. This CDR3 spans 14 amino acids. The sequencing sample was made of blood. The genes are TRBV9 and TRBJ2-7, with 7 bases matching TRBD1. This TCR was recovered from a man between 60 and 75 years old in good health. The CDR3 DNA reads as TGTGCCAGCAGCGTGACAGGGTCTTACTACGAGCAGTACTTC. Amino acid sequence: CASSVTGSYYEQYF.